This T cell receptor beta chain was found in a study of neoadjuvant anti-PD-1 for oral cavity cancer. About the study: Nivolumab at 3 mg/kg was mostly given biweekly, three to four doses, pre-surgery.

The CDR3 consists of 15 residues. V lost 1 base, J lost 6 bases, and 8 bases stayed unmatched. As for time point: after neoadjuvant nivolumab, at surgical resection. Patients were newly diagnosed with stage II-IVA oral cavity squamous cell carcinoma without prior systemic or radiation treatment. Cohort: HPV-negative, locally advanced oral cavity squamous cell carcinoma patients. This clone was seen a single time. Blood libraries mostly used about 0.5 ug genomic DNA, six replicates each. TCRdb's table, derived via immunoSEQ multiplex PCR, lists solely in-frame clones and lacks some. This table holds 30,000 or so clones, around four fifths found once.

The sequence derives from a person between 35 and 79 years old with oral cavity squamous cell carcinoma. The sample consisted of PBMCs, taken after nivolumab (anti-PD-1) treatment. The J gene is TRBJ2-7, the V gene TRBV5-3, with 9 bases identical to TRBD2. TRBV5-3 is an ORF, with its function uncertain. The chain's CDR3 is CARSLWAGGHGEQYF. The CDR3, as DNA: TGTGCCAGAAGCTTGTGGGCGGGGGGGCACGGCGAGCAGTACTTC.